This TCR beta chain derives from a study of blood T cell repertoires in COVID-19. For the study at large: T cells, B-cell-depleted T cells, or PBMCs provided the cDNA or gDNA that served as material.

Germline CDR1 is SGHRS and CDR2 is YFSETQ. V was trimmed by 3 bases and J by 6 bases, leaving 6 bases between them. The CDR3 has 12 amino acids. All enrollees were roughly 18 to 90 years old and from about 24 US areas. Each participant's cohort was designated according to participant-reported clinical history. Two negative PCRs, clearance, or symptom resolution had been documented for recovered Cohort 3 donors. Assay used: immunoSEQ multiplex PCR; TCRdb lists only in-frame clones, some missing. The top ten hold 2.6% of the sample, which has roughly 310,000 clones, 90% seen once. V gene TRBV5-1 combines with J gene TRBJ2-2, with D unclear. This TCR derives from a man aged 55 to 70 who had recovered from COVID-19. The sequenced sample consisted of PBMCs or T cells enriched from blood (not recorded which). CDR3 region: CASSYYPGELFF. The DNA for the CDR3 is TGCGCCAGCAGCTACTACCCCGGGGAGCTGTTTTTT.